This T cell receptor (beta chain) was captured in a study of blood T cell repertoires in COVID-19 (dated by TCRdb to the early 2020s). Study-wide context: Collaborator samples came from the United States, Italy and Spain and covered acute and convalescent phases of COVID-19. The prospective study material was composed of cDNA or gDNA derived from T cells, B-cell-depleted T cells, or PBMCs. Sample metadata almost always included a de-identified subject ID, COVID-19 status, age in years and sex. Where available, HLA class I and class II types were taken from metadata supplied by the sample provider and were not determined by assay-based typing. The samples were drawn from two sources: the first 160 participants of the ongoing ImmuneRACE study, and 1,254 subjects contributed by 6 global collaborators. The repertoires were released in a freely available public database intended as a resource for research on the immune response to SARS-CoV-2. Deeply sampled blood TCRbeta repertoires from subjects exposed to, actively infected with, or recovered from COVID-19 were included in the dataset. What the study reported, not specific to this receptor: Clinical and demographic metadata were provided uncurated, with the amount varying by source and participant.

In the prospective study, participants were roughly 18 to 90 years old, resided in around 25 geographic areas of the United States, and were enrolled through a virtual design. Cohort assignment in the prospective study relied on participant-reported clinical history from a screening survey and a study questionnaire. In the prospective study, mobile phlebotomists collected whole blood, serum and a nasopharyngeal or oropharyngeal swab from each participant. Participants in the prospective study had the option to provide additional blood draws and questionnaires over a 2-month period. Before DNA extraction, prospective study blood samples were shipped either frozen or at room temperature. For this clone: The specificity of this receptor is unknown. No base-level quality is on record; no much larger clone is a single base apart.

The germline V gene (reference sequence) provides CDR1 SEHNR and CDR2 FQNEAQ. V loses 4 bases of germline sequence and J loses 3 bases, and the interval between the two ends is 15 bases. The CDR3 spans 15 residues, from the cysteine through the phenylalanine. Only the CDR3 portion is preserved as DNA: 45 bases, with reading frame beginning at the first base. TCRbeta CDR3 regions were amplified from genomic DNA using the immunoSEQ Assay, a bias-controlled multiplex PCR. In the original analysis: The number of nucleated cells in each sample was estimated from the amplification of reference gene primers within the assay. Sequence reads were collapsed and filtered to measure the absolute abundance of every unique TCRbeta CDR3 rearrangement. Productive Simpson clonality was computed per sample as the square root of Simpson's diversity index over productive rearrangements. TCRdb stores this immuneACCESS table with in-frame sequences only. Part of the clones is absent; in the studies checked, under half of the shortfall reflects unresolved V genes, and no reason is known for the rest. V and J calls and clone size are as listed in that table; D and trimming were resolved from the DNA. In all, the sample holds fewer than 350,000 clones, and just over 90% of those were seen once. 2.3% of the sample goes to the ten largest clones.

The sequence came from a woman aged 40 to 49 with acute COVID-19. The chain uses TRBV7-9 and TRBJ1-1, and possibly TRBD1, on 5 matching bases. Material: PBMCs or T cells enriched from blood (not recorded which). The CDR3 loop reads CASSSSRGGDTEAFF. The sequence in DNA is TGTGCCAGCAGCTCCTCACGGGGAGGGGACACTGAAGCTTTCTTT.